The present entry profiles one TCR beta chain with its context. Taking its sample share into account, this clonotype is medium-sized (0.01 to 0.1%). What this receptor recognizes is not known. Base-call qualities are not available, and no considerably larger clone is one nucleotide away. The donors were patients who had localized lung adenocarcinoma, which is a subtype of non-small cell lung cancer. These samples came from the margins of localized lung adenocarcinomas. CD4+ T cells from tumor tissue were profiled separately from CD8+ T cells for TCR repertoire analysis. The sample is drawn from a study of CD4 and CD8 cells across lung adenocarcinoma regions (dated by TCRdb to 2016 to 2018). For context, the study as a whole: The study examined intratumor heterogeneity of the T cell receptor repertoire by comparing tumor centers with tumor margins.

The CDR3 goes from the cysteine to the phenylalanine over 13 residues. Of all the DNA, just the CDR3 is kept, 39 bases in frame from base 1. V lost 6 bases and J lost 3 bases; the stretch between them is 11 bases long. CDR1 and CDR2, looked up from the germline V gene, are MNHNS and SASEGT. The protocol used for the library was PCR. Sequencing instrument: HiSeq X Ten. TCRdb reprocessing: public reads trimmed at Q25 with fastp, clones called with MiXCR, in-frame beta chains kept. CDR3 protein sequences are deduplicated, and each keeps its most common genes and DNA. In all, the sample holds about 19,000 distinct CDR3 sequences, and about half of those were seen once. The ten biggest clones cover less than 20% of the sample.

The chain uses TRBV6-1 and TRBJ1-2, with an unclear D gene assignment. The source is a male donor with lung adenocarcinoma. The CD4 and CD8 labels of this study may be unreliable. Sequencing used CD4+ T cells from the margin of a lung tumor. In the paper's terms, the cell subset or site label means: tumor margin region. In nucleotides, the sequence is TGTGCCAGCAGGGTCGGCACCTACTATGGCTACACCTTC. It specifies CASRVGTYYGYTF.